One and the same sample provided the 14 T cell receptor beta chains below, sequenced in a study of blood T cell repertoires in COVID-19. Sequencing used immunoSEQ multiplex PCR; TCRdb keeps in-frame clones, though not all of them. The sample holds approximately 300,000 clones; about 85% are singletons and the top ten take under 2%. The sample taken for sequencing was PBMCs or T cells enriched from blood (not recorded which). Receptors originate from a woman in her twenties or thirties who had been exposed to COVID-19.

V is TRBV28 and J is TRBJ2-7, with 10 bases aligning to TRBD2. The CDR3 contains 14 residues. The V gene end was trimmed by 6 bases and the J gene end by 2 bases; junction bases not matched to a gene: 4. Germline values: CDR1 MDHEN, CDR2 SYDVKM. CDR3 nucleotide sequence: TGTGCCAGCAGAACAGCGGGAGGGGCCTACGAGCAGTACTTC. This translates into CASRTAGGAYEQYF.

This clone has a handful of counts. A much larger clone lies one base from this, so it may be a read error. This sequence joins TRBV5-8 and TRBJ2-7; 7 positions match TRBD1. The CDR3 is made up of 12 amino acids. V lost 4 bases and J lost 5; bases outside the gene matches: 3. The V gene's germline CDR1 is SGHTS and CDR2 YDEGEE. The CDR3 sequence is CASSGDSDEQYF. CDR3 coding DNA: TGTGCCAGCAGCGGGGACAGTGACGAGCAGTACTTC.

The chain carries TRBV5-1 and TRBJ2-3, with D unresolved. CDR1 and CDR2 (germline): SGHRS, YFSETQ. The V end was cut by 4 bases, the J end by 2 bases, with 14 bases between. The CDR3 sequence is 15 residues long. The CDR3 spells CASSGVGSVTDTQYF. The CDR3 DNA is TGCGCCAGCAGCGGAGTTGGTTCCGTCACAGATACGCAGTATTTT.

The CDR3 protein is CASSIVVAGATGELFF. The CDR3 region has the DNA TGTGCCAGTAGTATCGTGGTAGCGGGGGCCACCGGGGAGCTGTTTTTT. The genes are TRBV19 and TRBJ2-2; 9 nucleotides agree with TRBD2. This CDR3 is 16 amino acids long. CDR1 LNHDA and CDR2 SQIVND come from the germline V gene (reference sequence). Unmatched junction bases numbered 6, after V lost 3 bases and J lost 4 bases. The full variable domain, completed using reference TRBV19 and TRBJ2-2, is DGGITQSPKYLFRKEGQNVTLSCEQNLNHDAMYWYRQDPGQGLRLIYYSQIVNDFQKGDIAEGYSVSREKKESFPLTVTSAQKNPTAFYLCASSIVVAGATGELFFGEGSRLTVL.

Concerning this clone: Other DNA sequences in the sample encode the same CDR3. The CDR3 loop is CAWSGQGAEKLFF. The CDR3 region has the DNA TGTGCCTGGAGTGGACAGGGGGCTGAAAAACTGTTTTTT. The V gene is TRBV30, the J gene TRBJ1-4; the match to TRBD1 covers 10 bases. V trimming: 1 base; J trimming: 7 bases; junction bases outside the gene matches: 0. The CDR3 loop spans 13 amino acids. Germline V gene lookup returns CDR1 GTSNPN and CDR2 SVGIG (reference sequence). Based on the CDR3 plus reference TRBV30 and TRBJ1-4, the full variable domain is SQTIHQWPATLVQPVGSPLSLECTVEGTSNPNLYWYRQAAGRGLQLLFYSVGIGQISSEVPQNLSASRPQDRQFILSSKKLLLSDSGFYLCAWSGQGAEKLFFGSGTQLSVL.

V usage is TRBV6-4 and J usage is TRBJ1-5; weak D call: TRBD1 (6 bases). CDR1 MRHNA and CDR2 SNTAGT come from the germline V gene. Trimming removed 2 bases at V and 1 base at J, with 6 bases between. CDR3 length: 14 amino acids. For the CDR3, the DNA is TGTGCCAGCAGTGACGGGACAAGCAATCAGCCCCAGCATTTT. Translation: CASSDGTSNQPQHF.

The chain is built from TRBV5-6 and TRBJ1-2; D might be TRBD1 (5 bases). CDR1 and CDR2 from the germline V gene are SGHDT and YYEEEE. The ends were cut back, 3 bases at V and 7 bases at J, with 19 bases in the middle. CDR3 length: 15 amino acids. The CDR3, as DNA: TGTGCCAGCAGCTACCCCGACAGTGCTTCGTCTGGCTACACCTTC. Encoded protein: CASSYPDSASSGYTF.

The genes are TRBV9 and TRBJ2-7; TRBD2 is a possible D gene (6 bases). The germline V gene encodes CDR1 SGDLS and CDR2 YYNGEE. The CDR3 runs to 17 residues. Trimming removed 2 bases at V and 5 bases at J, with 23 bases between. The CDR3 reads CASSVNIQEGLTDEQYF. The CDR3 DNA follows: TGTGCCAGCAGCGTTAACATTCAGGAGGGCCTGACCGACGAGCAGTACTTC.

This clone has just one count. J is TRBJ2-3 and V is TRBV30, with a possible D match to TRBD1 (7 bases). Germline CDR1 and CDR2: GTSNPN and SVGIG (reference sequence). The CDR3 is 15 amino acids. The ends were cut back, 0 bases at V and 3 bases at J, with 13 bases in the middle. This CDR3 is CAWSVGGGLTDTQYF. CDR3 DNA sequence: TGTGCCTGGAGTGTAGGAGGGGGCCTGACAGATACGCAGTATTTT.

This clone was seen more than once but under ten times. This sample includes further DNA sequences coding for the same CDR3. This chain links TRBV19 with TRBJ1-1; the D gene is possibly TRBD1 (6 bases). Trimming shortened V by 3 bases and J by 5 bases, and 13 bases separated the two germline ends. The CDR3 is 14 amino acids. The germline gives CDR1 LNHDA, CDR2 SQIVND (reference sequence). CDR3 nucleotide sequence: TGTGCCAGTAGTATCAAGAGGGGGGGAACTGAAGCTTTCTTT. It translates to CASSIKRGGTEAFF. The full variable domain, its missing parts supplied by reference TRBV19 and TRBJ1-1, is DGGITQSPKYLFRKEGQNVTLSCEQNLNHDAMYWYRQDPGQGLRLIYYSQIVNDFQKGDIAEGYSVSREKKESFPLTVTSAQKNPTAFYLCASSIKRGGTEAFFGQGTRLTVV.

The chain employs TRBV7-9 and TRBJ2-5; D gene unclear. V gave up 3 bases and J gave up 0 bases, with 11 bases separating them. The CDR3 runs 15 residues. The germline gives CDR1 SEHNR, CDR2 FQNEAQ (reference sequence). In nucleotides, the CDR3 is TGTGCCAGCAGCTTCTCGAGGCTTTACCAAGAGACCCAGTACTTC. Translated, it gives CASSFSRLYQETQYF.

As DNA, the CDR3 is TGCGCCAGCAGCACAGAGCCCAACAGGCCCTACGAGCAGTACTTC. Its translation: CASSTEPNRPYEQYF. The chain combines TRBV5-1 with TRBJ2-7; D might be TRBD1 (5 bases). V was shortened by 4 bases and J by 2 bases, with 16 bases between the two germline ends. From germline, CDR1 is SGHRS and CDR2 YFSETQ. The CDR3 runs 15 residues.

The rearrangement uses TRBV28 and TRBJ1-4; TRBD1 is a possible D gene (6 bases). This CDR3 spans 14 amino acids. Germline CDR1 and CDR2: MDHEN and SYDVKM. V dropped 8 bases and J dropped 1 base, with 11 bases sitting between them. The CDR3 spells CASHRALTNEKLFF. In nucleotides, the CDR3 is TGTGCCAGCCACAGGGCACTAACTAATGAAAAACTGTTTTTT.

The rearrangement links TRBV12-5 to TRBJ1-5, with 8 bases aligning to TRBD1. Germline-derived CDR1 and CDR2 are LGHNT and FRNRAP. V was clipped by 1 base and J by 7 bases; unmatched bases: 3. This CDR3 spans 14 amino acids. CDR3 in DNA: TGTGCTAGTGGTTTGGGACAGGGGTCACAGCCCCAGCATTTT. This gives the protein CASGLGQGSQPQHF.